This passage covers 10 T cell receptor beta chains from one sample sequenced in a study of T cells in Graves' hyperthyroidism and ophthalmopathy. What was amplified from RNA transcripts were TCR beta CDR3 regions. TCR CDR3 regions were first amplified by RT-PCR with HTBI primers. TCRdb reprocessed the multiplex PCR reads via MiXCR and lists one record per CDR3 protein. This table holds a few hundred thousand distinct CDR3 sequences, approximately 15% found once. The specimen was blood. These receptors came from a woman aged 40 to 50 with Graves' ophthalmopathy.

The V call is TRBV15, the J call TRBJ2-2; D is uncertain. This CDR3 has 14 residues. V lost 5 bases and J 5 bases, leaving 12 bases between the germline ends. Germline assignment: CDR1 LNHNV and CDR2 YYDKDF (reference sequence). The CDR3 region has the DNA TGTGCCACCAGCCCGGAGACGGTTACCGGGGAGCTGTTTTTT. It specifies CATSPETVTGELFF.

This clonotype has at least ten counts. The chain links TRBV11-1 to TRBJ2-3, with D tentatively TRBD2 (6 bases). The CDR3 length is 14 residues. V was cut by 1 base and J by 5 bases, with 10 bases left in between. Germline lookup yields CDR1 SGHAT and CDR2 FQDESV (reference sequence). The CDR3, as DNA: TGTGCCAGCAGCTTAGTGAGGGGAGGAGATACGCAGTATTTT. Translating gives CASSLVRGGDTQYF.

This clonotype was recorded at least ten times. The V call is TRBV27, the J call TRBJ1-1; D possibly corresponds to TRBD1 (5 bases). The CDR3 runs to 15 residues. V lost 5 bases and J 1 base, leaving 14 bases between the germline ends. Germline V CDR1 and CDR2: MNHEY, SMNVEV (reference sequence). The CDR3 nucleotides are TGTGCCAGCAGTCTCATTCCGGGGGAGAACACTGAAGCTTTCTTT. As protein: CASSLIPGENTEAFF.

The rearrangement joins TRBV10-3 to TRBJ2-7, with no clear D. This CDR3 spans 13 amino acids. V lost 10 bases and J 2 bases, leaving 15 bases between the germline ends. Germline V gene sequence: CDR1 ENHRY, CDR2 SYGVKD. CDR3 residues: CASTRVPTYEQYF. Here the CDR3 DNA reads TGTGCCAGCACCCGGGTCCCCACCTACGAGCAGTACTTC.

The chain joins TRBV6-1 to TRBJ2-3, with 10 bases identical to TRBD2. Germline V gene lookup returns CDR1 MNHNS and CDR2 SASEGT. The CDR3 spans 14 residues. The V and J ends lost 5 bases and 6 bases, in that order; junction bases with no gene match: 5. In nucleotides, the CDR3 is TGTGCCAGCAGTAGCGGGGGGGCGGAGGATACGCAGTATTTT. Translating it yields CASSSGGAEDTQYF.

This chain uses TRBV6-1 with TRBJ2-7, with 11 bases fitting TRBD2. CDR3 length: 16 residues. The V and J ends lost 8 bases and 5 bases, in that order; junction bases with no gene match: 14. Germline CDR1 MNHNS, CDR2 SASEGT. The CDR3: CASSRVAGTSGDEQYF. Here the CDR3 DNA reads TGTGCCAGCTCGAGGGTGGCAGGGACTAGCGGAGACGAGCAGTACTTC.

This clonotype appeared many times. V gene TRBV28 combines with J gene TRBJ1-3; D is ambiguous. Germline assignment: CDR1 MDHEN and CDR2 SYDVKM. V lost 6 bases, J lost 4 bases, and 16 bases lay in between. The CDR3 covers 15 residues. The CDR3 region is CASSTPFAGGNTIYF. The CDR3 bases are TGTGCCAGCAGCACCCCCTTCGCCGGCGGAAACACCATATATTTT.

This clonotype was found many times. The chain employs TRBV5-1 and TRBJ1-1; a possible D gene is TRBD1 (5 bases). Germline lookup yields CDR1 SGHRS and CDR2 YFSETQ. This CDR3 is built from 14 residues. Trimming took off 6 bases at V and 4 bases at J, with 16 bases between the two ends. The CDR3 spells CASIGEGSVTEAFF. DNA for the CDR3: TGCGCCAGCATCGGGGAGGGGTCTGTCACTGAAGCTTTCTTT.

The table lists this clonotype with many counts. The chain recombines TRBV12-3 or TRBV12-4 with TRBJ2-5; possible D gene TRBD1, 6 bases. Trimming took off 2 bases at V and 2 bases at J, with 15 bases between the two ends. CDR3 length equals 16 residues. The CDR3 DNA is TGTGCCAGCAGTTTACGCAGGGGCACCCTACAAGAGACCCAGTACTTC. This encodes CASSLRRGTLQETQYF.

This clonotype has a handful of counts. This sequence joins TRBV15 and TRBJ2-1; D is perhaps TRBD1 or TRBD2 (6 bases each). Germline V gene data show CDR1 as LNHNV and CDR2 as YYDKDF (reference sequence). This CDR3 is 15 amino acids long. V lost 1 base to trimming and J lost 7 bases, with 14 bases between them. The CDR3 coding sequence is TGTGCCACCAGCAGAGCCCCCGGAGGGGGGAATGAGCAGTTCTTC. It is translated as CATSRAPGGGNEQFF.